This TCR beta chain is from a study of technical replicates of blood from several donors. The protocol was immunoSEQ multiplex PCR, while the TCRdb copy is restricted to in-frame clones and leaves out a portion. The data hold approximately 73,000 clones, with 93% observed a single time. CDR1 is SGHTA, CDR2 FQGNSA, per germline. The length of the CDR3 is 17 residues. J gave up 2 bases and V 1 base, and 7 bases lay outside the gene matches. Sequencing was carried out using T cells isolated from PBMCs. The rearrangement links TRBV7-2 to TRBJ2-4, with 8 bases lining up with TRBD1. This sequence was found in a human donor in good health. The CDR3 spells CASSLVTGGGTKNIQYF. DNA of the CDR3: TGTGCCAGCAGCTTAGTTACAGGGGGTGGGACCAAAAACATTCAGTACTTC. Full variable domain (missing parts from reference TRBV7-2 and TRBJ2-4): GAGVSQSPSNKVTEKGKDVELRCDPISGHTALYWYRQSLGQGLEFLIYFQGNSAPDKSGLPSDRFSAERTGGSVSTLTIQRTQQEDSAVYLCASSLVTGGGTKNIQYFGAGTRLSVL.